Sequencing of this T cell receptor (beta chain) was carried out in a study of blood T cell repertoires in COVID-19. This CDR3 has 14 amino acids. Trimming removed 5 bases from V and 5 bases from J, with 13 bases in between. The germline gives CDR1 MNHEY, CDR2 SMNVEV (reference sequence). This clone has more than one count but fewer than ten. TCRdb's table, derived via immunoSEQ multiplex PCR, lists solely in-frame clones and lacks some. The sample gives 250,000 or so clones, around nine tenths of which show up once; approximately 9% is in the top ten. The origin of this receptor is a man in his forties or fifties with active or convalescent COVID-19. The rearrangement links TRBV27 to TRBJ1-5, with D perhaps matching TRBD1 (6 bases). Sequencing was done on a sample of peripheral blood. The CDR3 region has the DNA TGTGCCAGCAGTGGTGGACAGAGTCATCAGCCCCAGCATTTT. Protein product: CASSGGQSHQPQHF.